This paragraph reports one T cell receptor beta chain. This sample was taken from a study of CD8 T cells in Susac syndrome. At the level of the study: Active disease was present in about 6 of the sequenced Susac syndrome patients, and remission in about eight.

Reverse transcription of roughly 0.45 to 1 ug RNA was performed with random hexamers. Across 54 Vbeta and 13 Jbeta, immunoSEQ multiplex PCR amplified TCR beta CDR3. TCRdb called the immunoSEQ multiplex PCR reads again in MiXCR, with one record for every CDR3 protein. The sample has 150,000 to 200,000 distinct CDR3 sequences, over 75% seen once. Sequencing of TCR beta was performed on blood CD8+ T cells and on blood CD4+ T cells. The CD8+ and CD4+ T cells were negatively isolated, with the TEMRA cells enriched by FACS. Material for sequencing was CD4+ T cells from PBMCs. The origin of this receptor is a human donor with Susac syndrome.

CDR3 region: CSVKKTGSETQYF. For the CDR3, the DNA is TGCAGTGTTAAAAAGACAGGGTCCGAGACCCAGTACTTC. The V gene is TRBV20-1, the J gene TRBJ2-5; 7 bases fit TRBD1. The CDR3 is 13 amino acids. V trimming: 7 bases; J trimming: 5 bases; junction bases outside the gene matches: 10. Germline loops: CDR1 DFQATT, CDR2 SNEGSKA (reference sequence).